This T cell receptor beta chain was recovered during a study of blood T cell repertoires in COVID-19. Trimming cost V 6 bases and J 2 bases; bases outside gene matches: 13. Germline CDR1 is LNHDA and CDR2 is SQIVND (reference sequence). The CDR3 consists of 16 residues. Assay: immunoSEQ multiplex PCR; the TCRdb copy retains only in-frame clones and omits some. The sample lists 95,000 to 150,000 clones, about four fifths occurring once. Specimen: peripheral blood. The rearrangement uses TRBV19 and TRBJ2-7; 7 bases align to TRBD2. The receptor comes from a man aged 55 to 70 with acute or convalescent COVID-19. The DNA of the CDR3 is TGTGCCAGTAGCGCATCTAGAGCGGGGCTAGCCTACGAGCAGTACTTC. It specifies CASSASRAGLAYEQYF.